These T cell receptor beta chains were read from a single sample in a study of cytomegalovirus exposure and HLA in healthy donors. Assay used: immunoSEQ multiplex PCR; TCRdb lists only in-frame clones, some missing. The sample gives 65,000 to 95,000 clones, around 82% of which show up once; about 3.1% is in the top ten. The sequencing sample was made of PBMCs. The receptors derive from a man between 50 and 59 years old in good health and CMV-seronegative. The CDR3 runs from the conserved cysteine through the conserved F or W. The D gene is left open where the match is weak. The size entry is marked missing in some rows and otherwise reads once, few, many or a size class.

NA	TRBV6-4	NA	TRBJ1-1	CASSDSQNTEAFF	TGTGCCAGCAGTGACTCACAGAACACTGAAGCTTTCTTT
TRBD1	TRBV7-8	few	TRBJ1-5	CASSLRTGAYSNQPQHF	TGTGCCAGCAGCTTACGCACAGGGGCTTATAGCAATCAGCCCCAGCATTTT
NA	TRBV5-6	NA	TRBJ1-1	CASSSAGQYTEAFF	TGTGCCAGCAGTTCCGCTGGGCAGTACACTGAAGCTTTCTTT
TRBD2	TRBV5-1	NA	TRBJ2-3	CASRLSGGGTDTQYF	TGCGCCAGCAGGTTGTCGGGGGGGGGCACAGATACGCAGTATTTT
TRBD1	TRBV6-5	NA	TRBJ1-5	CASRPTGGNQPQHF	TGTGCCAGCAGGCCGACAGGGGGCAATCAGCCCCAGCATTTT
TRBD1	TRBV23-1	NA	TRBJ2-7	CASSQIHRGLRSYEQYF	TGCGCCAGCAGTCAAATCCACAGGGGGCTGCGCTCCTACGAGCAGTACTTC
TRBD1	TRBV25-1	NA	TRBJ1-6	CASSIPGQGHSPLHF	TGTGCCAGCAGTATACCGGGACAGGGGCATTCACCCCTCCACTTT
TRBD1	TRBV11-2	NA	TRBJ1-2	CASSLEGTGVSYGYTF	TGTGCCAGCAGCTTAGAGGGGACAGGGGTGAGCTATGGCTACACCTTC
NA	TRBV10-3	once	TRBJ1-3	CAISELDSGNTIYF	TGTGCCATCAGTGAGTTGGACAGTGGAAACACCATATATTTT
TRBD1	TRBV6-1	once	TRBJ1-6	CASSDLRQGASPLHF	TGTGCCAGCAGTGACTTACGGCAGGGGGCTTCACCCCTCCACTTT
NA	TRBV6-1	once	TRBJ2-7	CASSRSETYEQYF	TGTGCCAGCAGTCGAAGCGAGACCTACGAGCAGTACTTC
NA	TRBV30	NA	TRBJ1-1	CAWRAGGDTEAFF	TGTGCCTGGAGAGCGGGGGGGGACACTGAAGCTTTCTTT
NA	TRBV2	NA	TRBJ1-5	CASSATSGANQPQHF	TGTGCCAGCAGTGCCACCAGCGGGGCTAATCAGCCCCAGCATTTT
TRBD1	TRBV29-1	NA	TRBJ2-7	CSAWDRGYEQYF	TGCAGCGCTTGGGACAGGGGGTACGAGCAGTACTTC
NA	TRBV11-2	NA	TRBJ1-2	CASSFGQANYGYTF	TGTGCCAGCAGCTTCGGACAAGCGAACTATGGCTACACCTTC
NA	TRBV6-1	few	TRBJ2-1	CASRVDSRSYNEQFF	TGTGCCAGCAGGGTGGACTCTCGCTCCTACAATGAGCAGTTCTTC